Presented here are 3 T cell receptor beta chains from one specimen sequenced in a study of OX40 agonist ivuxolimab in advanced cancers. The table came from immunoSEQ multiplex PCR; TCRdb's copy has only in-frame clones and leaves some out. The table records 65,000 to 70,000 clones, 85% to 90% of them present only once. Sequencing used CD4+ or CD8+ T cells sorted from blood, obtained in a trial of the OX40 agonist ivuxolimab. Receptor source: an adult with an advanced solid tumor such as melanoma, head and neck, liver or kidney cancer.

The chain combines TRBV6-6 with TRBJ1-1, with no clear D. The germline gives CDR1 MNHNY, CDR2 SVGAGI (reference sequence). The ends were cut back, 4 bases at V and 4 bases at J, with 10 bases in the middle. The length of the CDR3 is 13 residues. The CDR3 DNA reads TGTGCCAGCAGTTCAAAAGAGAGCACTGAAGCTTTCTTT. Its protein is CASSSKESTEAFF.

V usage is TRBV6-1 and J usage is TRBJ1-4; D is unresolved. V lost 7 bases and J 10 bases, leaving 22 bases between the germline ends. Germline CDR1 reads MNHNS; CDR2 reads SASEGT. The CDR3 spans 15 residues. The chain's CDR3 is CASTPSPGREGKLFF. Here the CDR3 DNA reads TGTGCCAGCACCCCCTCCCCGGGGAGGGAAGGAAAACTGTTTTTT.

The V call is TRBV4-1, the J call TRBJ2-7, with TRBD2 matching 7 bases. Germline CDR1 MGHRA, CDR2 YSYEKL. V lost 2 bases and J lost 4; bases outside the gene matches: 5. This CDR3 contains 14 residues. CDR3 sequence (DNA): TGCGCCAGCAGCCAAAACGTCGGGGGGTACGAGCAGTACTTC. This encodes CASSQNVGGYEQYF.